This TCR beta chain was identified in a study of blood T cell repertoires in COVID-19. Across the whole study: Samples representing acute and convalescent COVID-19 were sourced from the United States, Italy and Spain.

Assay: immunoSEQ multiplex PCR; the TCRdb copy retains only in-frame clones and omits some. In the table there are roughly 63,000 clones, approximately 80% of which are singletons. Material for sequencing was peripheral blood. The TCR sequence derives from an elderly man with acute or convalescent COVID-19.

In nucleotides, the CDR3 is TGCGCCAGCGGAACAGGGAGCACCGGGGAGCTGTTTTTT. It is translated as CASGTGSTGELFF. This chain uses TRBV5-1 with TRBJ2-2; perhaps TRBD1 as D (6 bases). The CDR3 totals 13 residues. Germline assignment: CDR1 SGHRS and CDR2 YFSETQ. Deletions cut 7 bases from V and 4 bases from J, with 11 bases between. Complete variable domain (other parts from reference TRBV5-1 and TRBJ2-2): KAGVTQTPRYLIKTRGQQVTLSCSPISGHRSVSWYQQTPGQGLQFLFEYFSETQRNKGNFPGRFSGRQFSNSRSEMNVSTLELGDSALYLCASGTGSTGELFFGEGSRLTVL.